This TCR beta chain was captured by sequencing in a study of T cell responses to AZD1222 COVID-19 vaccine. Germline-derived CDR1 and CDR2 are MNHEY and SMNVEV (reference sequence). Trimming took 5 bases from V and 2 from J, leaving 9 bases between them. The CDR3 contains 13 residues. TCRdb keeps only in-frame clones here, not all; method: immunoSEQ multiplex PCR. The top ten hold approximately 7.6% of the sample, which has 120,000 or so clones, around 86% seen once. The source of this sequence is an adult in good health. The sequencing here drew on peripheral blood, taken on day 0 of AZD1222 vaccination. The V gene is TRBV27, the J gene TRBJ1-2; tentative D call: TRBD1 (6 bases). DNA of the CDR3: TGTGCCAGCAGTCCCCAGGGGAACTATGGCTACACCTTC. Translation: CASSPQGNYGYTF.